Only one count was recorded for the clone carrying this T cell receptor beta chain. This entry comes from a study of cytomegalovirus exposure and HLA in healthy donors. CDR3 length: 14 residues. V dropped 6 bases and J dropped 4; count of bases not matched to a gene: 6. CDR1 is MNHNS and CDR2 is SASEGT in the germline V gene. Use of 60 Vbeta and 13 Jbeta primers characterized the PCR. TCRdb's table, derived via immunoSEQ multiplex PCR, lists solely in-frame clones and lacks some. In the table there are around 180,000 clones, around 87% of which are singletons. This chain links TRBV6-1 with TRBJ1-5, with TRBD1 matching 7 bases. The sequenced sample was PBMCs. The TCR comes from a woman aged 18 to 35 in good health and CMV-seronegative. CDR3 DNA: TGTGCCAGCAGACCTGGGACAGTGAATCAGCCCCAGCATTTT. Translation: CASRPGTVNQPQHF.